This entry lists 22 T cell receptor beta chains sequenced from one sample in a study. Tregs were sorted as CD4+CD25+CD127-/low cells. Each CDR3 protein gets one entry after TCRdb re-called the 5' RACE reads with MiXCR. The sample consists of roughly 10,000 distinct CDR3 sequences, around 13% of them appearing once. Sequencing used Tregs sorted from blood. These receptors were taken from a female donor with breast cancer.

This sequence joins TRBV20-1 and TRBJ2-1, with 9 bases fitting TRBD2. The V and J ends lost 0 bases and 0 bases, in that order; junction bases with no gene match: 6. This CDR3 spans 17 amino acids. Germline CDR1 DFQATT, CDR2 SNEGSKA (reference sequence). The CDR3 spells CSARDQGSGSSYNEQFF. The CDR3, as DNA: TGCAGTGCTAGAGATCAGGGTAGCGGGAGCTCCTACAATGAGCAGTTCTTC.

The chain is built from TRBV6-2 or TRBV6-3 and TRBJ1-1, with 7 bases aligning to TRBD1. Per the germline V gene, CDR1 is MNHEY and CDR2 is SVGEGT. The CDR3 has 16 residues. The V gene end was trimmed by 2 bases and the J gene end by 4 bases; junction bases not matched to a gene: 10. The DNA of the CDR3 is TGTGCCAGCAGTTACCCTCCACGACAGGGTGGCACTGAAGCTTTCTTT. Its protein is CASSYPPRQGGTEAFF.

This clonotype appeared many times. V is TRBV18 and J is TRBJ2-5; D possibly corresponds to TRBD1 (6 bases). Trimming removed 9 bases at V and 2 bases at J, with 10 bases between. Germline-derived CDR1 and CDR2 are KGHSH and LQKENI. This CDR3 contains 12 residues. The CDR3 coding sequence is TGTGCCAGTTCGGACAGACAAGAGACCCAGTACTTC. Protein: CASSDRQETQYF.

Concerning this clonotype itself: This may be a read error: a much more frequent sequence differs by one nucleotide. This chain links TRBV5-1 with TRBJ2-1, with 10 bases identical to TRBD1. The CDR3 is 15 residues long. Unmatched junction bases numbered 7, after V lost 7 bases and J lost 3 bases. CDR1 SGHRS and CDR2 YFSETQ come from the germline V gene. Here the CDR3 reads CASAPGTGVYNEQFF. CDR3 sequence (DNA): TGCGCCAGCGCCCCGGGGACAGGGGTCTACAATGAGCAGTTCTTC.

This clonotype is medium-sized. This chain joins TRBV3-1 and TRBJ1-1; D is perhaps TRBD1 (5 bases). The germline V gene encodes CDR1 LGHDT and CDR2 YNNKEL (reference sequence). The V and J ends lost 6 bases and 3 bases respectively, with 11 bases between them. This CDR3 comprises 13 residues. The CDR3 loop reads CASSIKGDTEAFF. The DNA for the CDR3 is TGTGCCAGCAGTATAAAAGGGGACACTGAAGCTTTCTTT.

The table lists this clonotype with a few counts. The chain couples TRBV7-2 to TRBJ1-2; a weak D match, TRBD1 (6 bases). The V gene lost 1 base and the J gene lost 3 bases, with 12 bases spanning the gap. This CDR3 region has 15 residues. CDR1 is SGHTA, CDR2 FQGNSA, per germline. CDR3: CASSLVGRGDYGYTF. As DNA, the CDR3 is TGTGCCAGCAGCTTAGTGGGCAGGGGAGACTATGGCTACACCTTC. Full variable domain (outside the CDR3, taken from reference TRBV7-2 and TRBJ1-2): GAGVSQSPSNKVTEKGKDVELRCDPISGHTALYWYRQSLGQGLEFLIYFQGNSAPDKSGLPSDRFSAERTGGSVSTLTIQRTQQEDSAVYLCASSLVGRGDYGYTFGSGTRLTVV.

By sample fraction, this clonotype is medium-sized. This chain joins TRBV20-1 and TRBJ2-3, with no clear D. V lost 3 bases and J 0 bases, leaving 7 bases between the germline ends. This CDR3 is built from 13 residues. In germline, CDR1 is DFQATT, CDR2 SNEGSKA (reference sequence). The CDR3 bases are TGCAGTGCTAGTGGGGATAGCACAGATACGCAGTATTTT. Amino acid sequence: CSASGDSTDTQYF.

Details on this clonotype: At one boundary the junction diverges from the germline segment, which might be a read error. The CDR3 sequence is CAISLLIGTPNTEAFF. As DNA, the CDR3 is TGTGCCATCAGCTTGTTAATCGGGACACCGAACACTGAAGCTTTCTTT. The chain links TRBV5-1 to TRBJ1-1, with a weak D call TRBD1 (6 bases). Germline CDR1 is SGHRS and CDR2 is YFSETQ. The CDR3 length is 16 residues.

The V and J genes are TRBV2 and TRBJ2-1, with D perhaps TRBD1 or TRBD2 (5 bases each). Germline CDR1 is SNHLY and CDR2 is FYNNEI. The V gene lost 3 bases and the J gene lost 9 bases, with 15 bases spanning the gap. The CDR3 loop spans 14 amino acids. CDR3 nucleotide sequence: TGTGCCAGCAGTGAGCTCGGGGACCTCGGTGAGCAGTTCTTC. Its translation is CASSELGDLGEQFF.

Comment on this clonotype: This clone may be a read error of a much larger clone one base away. The chain carries TRBV12-3 or TRBV12-4 and TRBJ2-3; TRBD1 aligns across 7 bases. V lost 3 bases and J lost 12; bases outside the gene matches: 6. The CDR3 totals 12 residues. CDR3 in amino acids: CASSFDRVLQYF. CDR3 nucleotides: TGTGCCAGCAGTTTCGACAGGGTGTTACAGTATTTT.

With regard to this clonotype: One base away lies a much larger clone, so this may be a sequencing read error. The chain combines TRBV27 with TRBJ2-7, with D perhaps matching TRBD2 (6 bases). Germline-derived CDR1 and CDR2 are MNHEY and SMNVEV (reference sequence). The CDR3 has 13 residues. Trimming removed 5 bases at V and 9 bases at J, with 17 bases between. The CDR3 DNA is TGTGCCAGCAGTATCCGGACTACTTCCGGGCAGTACTTC. Its translation: CASSIRTTSGQYF.

This clonotype was found a few times. A much larger clone is a single base away; this may be a read error. As the CDR3 is not closed by the conserved phenylalanine or tryptophan, this likely results from a read error. The rearrangement uses TRBV14 and TRBJ1-4; D is undetermined. Germline values: CDR1 SGHDN, CDR2 FVKESK. The CDR3 consists of 19 residues. V dropped 0 bases and J dropped 6 bases, with 23 bases sitting between them. The CDR3 coding sequence is TGTGCCAGCAGCCAAGAGCGACGGGGATTATTCAACGTGGATGAAAAACTGTTTCTT. The encoded protein is CASSQERRGLFNVDEKLFL.

This clonotype came up many times. This sequence joins TRBV20-1 and TRBJ2-5; D could derive from TRBD1 or TRBD2 (5 bases each). The CDR3 is 15 residues long. Germline V CDR1 and CDR2: DFQATT, SNEGSKA (reference sequence). The V end was cut by 0 bases, the J end by 4 bases, with 15 bases between. The DNA for the CDR3 is TGCAGTGCTAGAGACTCGGGGCCGAGAAGAGAGACCCAGTACTTC. This encodes CSARDSGPRRETQYF.

The rearrangement links TRBV7-2 to TRBJ1-6; D is perhaps TRBD1 (5 bases). The germline V gene encodes CDR1 SGHTA and CDR2 FQGNSA. V lost 7 bases and J lost 7, with 17 bases in between. CDR3 length: 15 residues. CDR3: CASTEVGGRNSPLHF. For the CDR3, the DNA is TGTGCCAGCACCGAGGTCGGGGGACGGAATTCACCCCTCCACTTT.

Comments on this clonotype: Since a much larger clone is just one base distant, this may be a read error. The V and J genes are TRBV5-1 and TRBJ1-1, with TRBD1 matching over 8 bases. The CDR3 runs to 15 residues. Germline V gives CDR1 SGHRS, CDR2 YFSETQ. DNA of the CDR3: TGCGCCGGCAGCCAAGGGACAGGCTCCAACACTGAAGCTTTCTTT. This translates into CAGSQGTGSNTEAFF.

In regard to this clonotype: At one end the junction does not follow the germline gene, possibly because of a read error. The chain joins TRBV12-3 or TRBV12-4 to TRBJ2-2; 8 nucleotides agree with TRBD1. The length of the CDR3 is 17 residues. The chain's CDR3 is CASSADSDRVNTGELFF. The DNA for the CDR3 is TGTGCCAGCAGCGCAGACTCGGACAGGGTTAACACCGGAGAGCTGTTTTTT.

This clonotype was detected only a few times. The rearrangement joins TRBV20-1 to TRBJ1-2, with D hard to call. Germline lookup yields CDR1 DFQATT and CDR2 SNEGSKA (reference sequence). V was trimmed by 1 base and J by 6 bases, leaving 15 bases between them. This CDR3 has 14 residues. CDR3 nucleotides: TGCAGTGCTAGAGTGTCCCGGGTACCCAATGGCTACACCTTC. It is translated as CSARVSRVPNGYTF.

As for this clonotype: With a much larger clone just one base away, this may be a read error. The V gene is TRBV14, the J gene TRBJ1-2; D is unresolved. In germline, CDR1 is SGHDN, CDR2 FVKESK. The CDR3 has 8 residues. CDR3 residues: CASSQGPF. CDR3 coding DNA: TGTGCCAGCAGCCAAGGACCCTTC.

Remarks on this clonotype: Here the CDR3 omits its conserved ending phenylalanine or tryptophan, so a read error is the likely source. This chain joins TRBV18 and TRBJ1-2; 8 bases fit TRBD1. Germline values: CDR1 KGHSH, CDR2 LQKENI. The CDR3 covers 12 residues. Trimming cost V 9 bases and J 6 bases; bases outside gene matches: 6. CDR3 sequence (DNA): TGTGCCAGTTCAAAGGACAGGGATGGCTACACCATC. This gives the protein CASSKDRDGYTI.

Details on this clonotype: Relative to the germline gene, one junction end is altered; a read error may explain this. CDR3 in amino acids: CASSPGPDTDSQYF. CDR3 bases: TGTGCCAGCAGCCCGGGCCCGGACACAGATTCGCAGTATTTT. The chain couples TRBV5-5 to TRBJ2-3; a possible D gene is TRBD1 (5 bases). The CDR3 sequence is 14 residues long. Germline V lookup: CDR1 SGHKS, CDR2 YYEKEE (reference sequence).

Comment on this clonotype: Just one base apart from a much larger clone, this may be a read error. V and J are TRBV6-5 and TRBJ2-1, with D perhaps matching TRBD1 or TRBD2 (5 bases each). V lost 5 bases and J 0 bases, leaving 11 bases between the germline ends. Germline-derived CDR1 and CDR2 are MNHEY and SVGAGI. This CDR3 comprises 15 residues. CDR3 sequence: CASSRDASSYNEQFF. The CDR3 bases are TGTGCCAGCAGTAGGGACGCGAGCTCCTACAATGAGCAGTTCTTC.

Details on this clonotype: This may stem from a read error, because a much larger clone lies one nucleotide away. The conserved closing phenylalanine or tryptophan is absent in this CDR3, likely reflecting a read error. The J gene is TRBJ1-5, the V gene TRBV5-1; no clear D gene. Trimming left V 4 bases short and J 4 bases short, with 12 bases between. The CDR3 consists of 14 residues. Germline V gene data show CDR1 as SGHRS and CDR2 as YFSETQ. This CDR3 reads CASSLRSLNQPQHY. CDR3 nucleotides: TGCGCCAGCAGCCTACGTAGCCTGAATCAGCCCCAGCATTAT.